Sequencing of this TCR beta chain was carried out in a study of T cell responses to AZD1222 COVID-19 vaccine. V dropped 5 bases and J dropped 0; count of bases not matched to a gene: 7. CDR3 length equals 15 residues. CDR1 is SGHRS, CDR2 YFSETQ, per germline. Repertoires were generated with immunoSEQ multiplex PCR, while TCRdb's copy carries only in-frame clones and drops some. The sample lists more than 100,000 clones, around 91% occurring once. J is TRBJ2-5 and V is TRBV5-1; 7 nucleotides match TRBD1. This TCR was recovered from an adult in good health. The source was peripheral blood, collected on day 0 of AZD1222 vaccination. As DNA, the CDR3 is TGCGCCAGCAGTTCGGGACAGCCGAACCAAGAGACCCAGTACTTC. Residues: CASSSGQPNQETQYF.